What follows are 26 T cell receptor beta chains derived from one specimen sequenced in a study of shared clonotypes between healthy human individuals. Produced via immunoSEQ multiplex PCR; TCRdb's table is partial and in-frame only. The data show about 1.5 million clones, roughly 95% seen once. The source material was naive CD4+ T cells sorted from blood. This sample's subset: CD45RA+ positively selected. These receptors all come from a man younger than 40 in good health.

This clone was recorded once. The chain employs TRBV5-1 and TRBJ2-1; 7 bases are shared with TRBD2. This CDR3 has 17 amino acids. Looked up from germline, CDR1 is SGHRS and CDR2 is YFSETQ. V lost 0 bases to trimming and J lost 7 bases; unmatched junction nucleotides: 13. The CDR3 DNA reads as TGCGCCAGCAGCTTGGTGCCTTGGGGGAGGGCGGTGAATGAGCAGTTCTTC. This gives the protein CASSLVPWGRAVNEQFF.

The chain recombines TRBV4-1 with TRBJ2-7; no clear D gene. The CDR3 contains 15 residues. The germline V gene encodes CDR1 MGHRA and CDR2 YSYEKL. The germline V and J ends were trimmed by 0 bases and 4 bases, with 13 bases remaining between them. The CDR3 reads CASSQEATITYEQYF. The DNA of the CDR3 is TGCGCCAGCAGCCAAGAGGCCACGATAACGTACGAGCAGTACTTC.

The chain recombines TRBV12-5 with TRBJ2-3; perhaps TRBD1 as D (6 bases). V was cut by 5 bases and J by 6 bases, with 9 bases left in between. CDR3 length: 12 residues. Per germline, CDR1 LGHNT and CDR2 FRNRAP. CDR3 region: CASGTGLDTQYF. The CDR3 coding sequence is TGTGCTAGTGGTACAGGGTTGGATACGCAGTATTTT.

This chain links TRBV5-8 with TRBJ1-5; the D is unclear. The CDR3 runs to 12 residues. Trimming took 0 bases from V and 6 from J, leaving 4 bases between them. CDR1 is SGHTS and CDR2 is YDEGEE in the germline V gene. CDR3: CASSLAFQPQHF. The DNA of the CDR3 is TGTGCCAGCAGCTTGGCCTTTCAGCCCCAGCATTTT.

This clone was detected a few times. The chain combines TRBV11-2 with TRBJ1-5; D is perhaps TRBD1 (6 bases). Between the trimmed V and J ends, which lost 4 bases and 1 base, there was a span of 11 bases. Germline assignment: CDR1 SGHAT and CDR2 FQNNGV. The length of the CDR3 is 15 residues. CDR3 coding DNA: TGTGCCAGCAGCTCGGACAGTGGCAGCAATCAGCCCCAGCATTTT. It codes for CASSSDSGSNQPQHF.

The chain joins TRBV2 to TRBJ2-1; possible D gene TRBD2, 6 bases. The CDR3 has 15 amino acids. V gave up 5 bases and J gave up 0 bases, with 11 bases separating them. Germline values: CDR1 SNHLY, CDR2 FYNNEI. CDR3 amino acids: CASSRGLGSYNEQFF. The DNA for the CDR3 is TGTGCCAGCAGTCGGGGACTTGGCTCCTACAATGAGCAGTTCTTC.

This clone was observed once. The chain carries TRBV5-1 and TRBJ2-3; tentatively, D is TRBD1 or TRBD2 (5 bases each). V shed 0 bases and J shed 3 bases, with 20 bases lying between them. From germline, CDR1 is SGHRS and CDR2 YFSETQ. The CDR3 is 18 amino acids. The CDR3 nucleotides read TGCGCCAGCAGCTTGGGGAGTGGGACCCTAATTTTTACAGATACGCAGTATTTT. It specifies CASSLGSGTLIFTDTQYF.

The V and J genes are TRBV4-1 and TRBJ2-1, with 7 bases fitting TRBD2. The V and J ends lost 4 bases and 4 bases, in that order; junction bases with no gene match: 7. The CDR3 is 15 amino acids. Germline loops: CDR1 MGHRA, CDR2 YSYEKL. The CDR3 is CASSPEGREYNEQFF. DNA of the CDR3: TGCGCCAGCAGCCCTGAGGGGCGGGAGTACAATGAGCAGTTCTTC.

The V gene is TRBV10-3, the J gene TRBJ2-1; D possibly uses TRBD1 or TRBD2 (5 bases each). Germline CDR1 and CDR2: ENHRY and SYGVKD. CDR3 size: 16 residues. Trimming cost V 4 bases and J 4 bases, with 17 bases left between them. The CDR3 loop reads CAISGGTRERYNEQFF. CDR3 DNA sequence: TGTGCCATCAGTGGTGGGACCCGAGAACGTTACAATGAGCAGTTCTTC.

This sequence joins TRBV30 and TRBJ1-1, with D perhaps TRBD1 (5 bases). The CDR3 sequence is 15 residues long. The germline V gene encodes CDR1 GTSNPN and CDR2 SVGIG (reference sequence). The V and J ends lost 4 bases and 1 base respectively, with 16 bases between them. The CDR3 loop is CAWIRRGRGNTEAFF. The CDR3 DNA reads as TGTGCCTGGATCCGTCGGGGGAGAGGGAACACTGAAGCTTTCTTT.

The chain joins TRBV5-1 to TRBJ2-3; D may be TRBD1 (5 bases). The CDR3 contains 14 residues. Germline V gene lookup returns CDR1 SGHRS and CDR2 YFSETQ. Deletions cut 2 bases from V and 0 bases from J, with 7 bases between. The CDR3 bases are TGCGCCAGCAGCTTCGACAGTAGCACAGATACGCAGTATTTT. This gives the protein CASSFDSSTDTQYF.

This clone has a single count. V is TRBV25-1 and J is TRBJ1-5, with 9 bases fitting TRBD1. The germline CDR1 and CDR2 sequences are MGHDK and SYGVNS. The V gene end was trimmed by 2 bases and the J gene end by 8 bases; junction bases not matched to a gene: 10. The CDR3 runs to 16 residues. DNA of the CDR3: TGTGCCAGCAGTGAAGGGGGACAGGGCGCGGGGGAGCCCCAGCATTTT. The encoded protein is CASSEGGQGAGEPQHF.

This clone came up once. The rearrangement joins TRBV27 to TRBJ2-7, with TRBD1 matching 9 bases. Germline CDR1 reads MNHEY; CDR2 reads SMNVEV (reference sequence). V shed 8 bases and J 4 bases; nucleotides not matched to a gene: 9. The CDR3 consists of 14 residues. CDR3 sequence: CASAQWDREYEQYF. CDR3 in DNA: TGTGCCAGCGCCCAATGGGACAGGGAGTACGAGCAGTACTTC.

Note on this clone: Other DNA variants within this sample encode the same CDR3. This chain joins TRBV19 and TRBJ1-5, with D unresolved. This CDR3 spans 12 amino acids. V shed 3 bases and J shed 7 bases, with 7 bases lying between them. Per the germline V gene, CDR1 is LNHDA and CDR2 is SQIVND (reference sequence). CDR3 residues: CASSIARQPQHF. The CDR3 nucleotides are TGTGCCAGTAGTATCGCAAGGCAGCCCCAGCATTTT.

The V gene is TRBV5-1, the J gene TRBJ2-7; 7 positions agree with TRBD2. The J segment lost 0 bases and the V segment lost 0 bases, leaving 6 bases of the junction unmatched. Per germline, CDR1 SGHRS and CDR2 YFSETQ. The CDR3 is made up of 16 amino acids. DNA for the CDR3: TGCGCCAGCAGCTTGGGGCTAGCGGATTTCTCCTACGAGCAGTACTTC. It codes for CASSLGLADFSYEQYF.

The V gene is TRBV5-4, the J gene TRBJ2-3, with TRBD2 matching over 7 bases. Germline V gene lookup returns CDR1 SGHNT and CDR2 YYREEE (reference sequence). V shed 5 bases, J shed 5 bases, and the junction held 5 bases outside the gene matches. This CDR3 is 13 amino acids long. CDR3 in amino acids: CASSLSGKDTQYF. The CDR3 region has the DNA TGTGCCAGCAGTCTCAGCGGGAAAGATACGCAGTATTTT. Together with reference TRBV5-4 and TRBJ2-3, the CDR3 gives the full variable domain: ETGVTQSPTHLIKTRGQQVTLRCSSQSGHNTVSWYQQALGQGPQFIFQYYREEENGRGNFPPRFSGLQFPNYSSELNVNALELDDSALYLCASSLSGKDTQYFGPGTRLTVL.

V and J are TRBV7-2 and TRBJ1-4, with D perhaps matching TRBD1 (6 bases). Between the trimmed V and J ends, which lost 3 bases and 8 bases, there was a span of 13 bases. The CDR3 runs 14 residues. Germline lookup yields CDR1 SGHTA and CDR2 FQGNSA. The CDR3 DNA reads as TGTGCCAGCAGCTTTCCAGGGGCACGCGAAAAACTGTTTTTT. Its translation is CASSFPGAREKLFF.

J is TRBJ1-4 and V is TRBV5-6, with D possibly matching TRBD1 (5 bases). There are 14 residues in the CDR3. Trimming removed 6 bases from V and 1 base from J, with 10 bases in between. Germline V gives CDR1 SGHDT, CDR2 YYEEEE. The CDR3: CASNPTVTNEKLFF. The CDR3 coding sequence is TGTGCCAGCAACCCGACAGTAACTAATGAAAAACTGTTTTTT.

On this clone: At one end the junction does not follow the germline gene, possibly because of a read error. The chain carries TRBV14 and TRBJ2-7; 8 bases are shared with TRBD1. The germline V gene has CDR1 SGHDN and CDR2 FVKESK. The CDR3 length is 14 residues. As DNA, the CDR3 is TGTGCCAGCAGCCCCCTTCTATCCGGGACAGGAGTCTTCTTC. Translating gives CASSPLLSGTGVFF.

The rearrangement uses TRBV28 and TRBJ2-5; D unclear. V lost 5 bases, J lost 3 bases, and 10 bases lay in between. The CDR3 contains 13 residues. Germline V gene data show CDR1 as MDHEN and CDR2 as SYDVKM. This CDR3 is CASSMTHKETQYF. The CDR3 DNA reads TGTGCCAGCAGTATGACGCATAAAGAGACCCAGTACTTC.

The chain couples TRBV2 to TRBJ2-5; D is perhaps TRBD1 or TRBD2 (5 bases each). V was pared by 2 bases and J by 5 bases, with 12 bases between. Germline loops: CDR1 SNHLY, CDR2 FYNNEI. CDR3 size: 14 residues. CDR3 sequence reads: CASSEQGPSETQYF. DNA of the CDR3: TGTGCCAGCAGTGAACAGGGACCCTCGGAGACCCAGTACTTC.

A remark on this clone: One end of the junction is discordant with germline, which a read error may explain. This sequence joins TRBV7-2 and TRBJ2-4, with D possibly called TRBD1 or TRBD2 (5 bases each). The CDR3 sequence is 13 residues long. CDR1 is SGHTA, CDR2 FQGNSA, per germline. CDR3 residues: CASSVAPGLRQYF. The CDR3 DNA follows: TGTGCCAGCAGCGTAGCCCCGGGGCTGCGTCAGTACTTC.

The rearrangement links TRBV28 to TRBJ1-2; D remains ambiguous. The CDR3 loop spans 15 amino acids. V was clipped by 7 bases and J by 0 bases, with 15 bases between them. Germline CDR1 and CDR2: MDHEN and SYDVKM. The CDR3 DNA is TGTGCCAGCACCTCTGTTTTCGGGACTAACTATGGCTACACCTTC. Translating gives CASTSVFGTNYGYTF.

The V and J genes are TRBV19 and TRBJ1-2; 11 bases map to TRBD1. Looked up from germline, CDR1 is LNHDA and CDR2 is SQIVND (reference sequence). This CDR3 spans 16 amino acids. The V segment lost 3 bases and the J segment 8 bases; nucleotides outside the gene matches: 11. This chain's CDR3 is CASSILQGDRGNGYTF. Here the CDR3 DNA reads TGTGCCAGTAGTATTCTTCAGGGGGACAGGGGGAACGGCTACACCTTC. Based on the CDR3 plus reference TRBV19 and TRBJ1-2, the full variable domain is DGGITQSPKYLFRKEGQNVTLSCEQNLNHDAMYWYRQDPGQGLRLIYYSQIVNDFQKGDIAEGYSVSREKKESFPLTVTSAQKNPTAFYLCASSILQGDRGNGYTFGSGTRLTVV.

The CDR3 loop reads CASSRGTGEQRYF. Written as DNA, the CDR3 is TGCGCCAGCAGCCGAGGGACAGGGGAGCAGCGGTACTTC. The chain joins TRBV4-3 to TRBJ2-7, with 10 positions matching TRBD1. The germline CDR1 and CDR2 sequences are LGHNA and YSLEER. The CDR3 totals 13 residues. Germline trimming cut 4 bases from V and 12 bases from J; bases unmatched to any gene: 9.

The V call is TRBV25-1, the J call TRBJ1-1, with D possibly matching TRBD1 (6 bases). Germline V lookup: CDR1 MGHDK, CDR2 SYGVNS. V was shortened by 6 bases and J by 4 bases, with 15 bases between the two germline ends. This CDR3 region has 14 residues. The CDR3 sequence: CASSDGGGSTEAFF. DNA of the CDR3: TGTGCCAGCAGCGATGGAGGGGGATCCACTGAAGCTTTCTTT.